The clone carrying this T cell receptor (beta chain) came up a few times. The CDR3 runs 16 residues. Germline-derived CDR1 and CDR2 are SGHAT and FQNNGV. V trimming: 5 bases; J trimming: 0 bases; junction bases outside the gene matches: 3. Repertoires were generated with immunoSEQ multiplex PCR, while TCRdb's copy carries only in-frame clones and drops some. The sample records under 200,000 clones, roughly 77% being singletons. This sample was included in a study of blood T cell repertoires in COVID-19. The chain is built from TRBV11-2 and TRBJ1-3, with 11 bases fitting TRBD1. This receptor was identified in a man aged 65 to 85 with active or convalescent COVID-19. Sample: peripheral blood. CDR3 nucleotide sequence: TGTGCCAGCAGCCAGGGACAGGGGGACTCTGGAAACACCATATATTTT. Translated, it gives CASSQGQGDSGNTIYF. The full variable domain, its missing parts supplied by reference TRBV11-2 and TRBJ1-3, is EAGVAQSPRYKIIEKRQSVAFWCNPISGHATLYWYQQILGQGPKLLIQFQNNGVVDDSQLPKDRFSAERLKGVDSTLKIQPAKLEDSAVYLCASSQGQGDSGNTIYFGEGSWLTVV.